These T cell receptor beta chains were read from a single sample in a study of T cell repertoires in cytomegalovirus infection. From the reads, TCRdb called clonotypes with MiXCR, one entry per CDR3 protein. The sample includes about 130,000 distinct CDR3 sequences, about 24% seen only once; the top ten take about 37%. No antigen is known for these receptors. The specimen was PBMCs, sequenced either directly or after in vitro stimulation (not recorded which). Every receptor here comes from a human donor in good health (CMV status not recorded). Some clones in this sample may be carry-over from other donors' samples. Each CDR3 is given with its conserved first and last residue. The order of the fields is J gene, clone size, V gene, D gene, CDR3 protein, CDR3 DNA. A D gene is named only where the DNA matches it firmly. Not all rows give a size; the values are once, few, many and, for expanded clones, a class.

>TRBJ2-3|NA|TRBV7-2|NA
CASSLSQKQYF
TGTGCCAGCAGCTTATCACAGAAGCAGTATTTT
>TRBJ2-5|NA|TRBV5-1|NA
CASSRRDPSLGETQYF
TGCGCCAGCAGCCGCCGGGACCCTTCTCTCGGAGAGACCCAGTACTTC
>TRBJ2-3|few|TRBV7-9|NA
CASSQTGSDTQYF
TGTGCCAGCAGCCAAACAGGGTCGGATACGCAGTATTTT
>TRBJ2-3|few|TRBV7-2|NA
CASSPPGGFDTQYF
TGTGCCAGCAGCCCCCCAGGAGGGTTCGATACGCAGTATTTT
>TRBJ2-6|many|TRBV7-2|TRBD2
CASSLGLAGRVGANVLTF
TGTGCCAGCAGCTTGGGACTAGCGGGACGCGTAGGGGCCAACGTCCTGACTTTC
>TRBJ1-2|NA|TRBV29-1|NA
CSVQGNGYTF
TGCAGCGTCCAGGGTAATGGCTACACCTTC
>TRBJ1-2|once|TRBV2|TRBD1
CASRGQNYGYTF
TGTGCCAGCCGGGGACAGAACTATGGCTACACCTTC
>TRBJ2-5|few|TRBV12-3/TRBV12-4|NA
CASSPNSGETQYF
TGTGCCAGCAGCCCTAACAGCGGAGAGACCCAGTACTTC
>TRBJ1-1|NA|TRBV6-5|NA
CASRIEGAEAFF
TGTGCCAGCAGGATTGAGGGGGCTGAAGCTTTCTTT
>TRBJ1-1|few|TRBV12-3/TRBV12-4|TRBD1
CASSFGQANTEAFF
TGTGCCAGCAGTTTCGGACAGGCGAACACTGAAGCTTTCTTT
>TRBJ2-1|NA|TRBV3-1|TRBD1
CASSPDPGQGRNEQFF
TGTGCCAGCAGCCCAGACCCGGGACAGGGACGCAATGAGCAGTTCTTC
>TRBJ2-1|NA|TRBV10-3|TRBD2
CAISESGSGYNEQFF
TGTGCCATCAGTGAGAGCGGGAGTGGCTACAATGAGCAGTTCTTC
>TRBJ2-1|NA|TRBV12-3/TRBV12-4|NA
CASSLARRVNEQFF
TGTGCCAGCAGCCTAGCCCGCCGGGTTAATGAGCAGTTCTTC
>TRBJ2-5|NA|TRBV5-1|TRBD1
CASSGGQGVGSQYF
TGCGCCAGCAGCGGGGGACAGGGGGTAGGGTCCCAGTACTTC
>TRBJ2-1|few|TRBV12-5|TRBD2
CASGLRGRVNNEQFF
TGTGCTAGTGGTTTGCGTGGGAGGGTTAACAATGAGCAGTTCTTC
>TRBJ2-2|few|TRBV12-3/TRBV12-4|NA
CASSFALFTGELFF
TGTGCCAGCAGTTTCGCCTTATTCACCGGGGAGCTGTTTTTT